This TCR beta chain derives from a study of high-grade serous ovarian cancer treatment subgroups. In the case of this clone: What it recognizes is unknown.

Findings of the study overall: Different patients shared almost no repertoire; same-patient tumors shared 0.11 to 0.79.

Here immunoSEQ multiplex PCR was the method, and the copy in TCRdb shows in-frame clones only, minus some. The sample lists approximately 40,000 clones, about four fifths occurring once. The V end lost 3 bases, the J end lost 3 bases, and 12 bases lay between the germline ends. This CDR3 has 14 amino acids. The germline V gene has CDR1 MNHEY and CDR2 SMNVEV (reference sequence). The tumor samples were collected prior to definitive surgery or chemotherapy. Sequenced input: tumor tissue. The origin of this receptor is a human donor with high-grade serous ovarian cancer. V usage is TRBV27 and J usage is TRBJ2-7; possibly TRBD2 for D (6 bases). In nucleotides, the CDR3 is TGTGCCAGCAGTTTTGCGGGGCCAAGCTACGAGCAGTACTTC. This gives the protein CASSFAGPSYEQYF.